The present entry profiles one T cell receptor (beta chain) with its context. The CDR3 is 14 amino acids. CDR1 SGHRS and CDR2 YFSETQ come from the germline V gene. Trimming took off 8 bases at V and 5 bases at J, with 20 bases between the two ends. These data come from a study of technical replicates of blood from several donors. Produced via immunoSEQ multiplex PCR; TCRdb's table is partial and in-frame only. The sample includes about 98,000 clones, around 95% of them seen just once. The receptor was isolated from a human donor in good health. Sequences were obtained from T cells isolated from PBMCs. The V call is TRBV5-1, the J call TRBJ2-7; maybe TRBD1 (6 bases). CDR3 in amino acids: CASSSGTPLNEQYF. Here the CDR3 DNA reads TGCGCCAGTAGTTCCGGGACACCCCTTAACGAGCAGTACTTC.